This passage covers 26 T cell receptor beta chains from one sample sequenced in a study of metastatic and nonmetastatic thyroid tumors. All patients were untreated before thyroid surgery. Using MiXCR, TCRdb reanalyzed the PCR reads. The sample shows about 21,000 clones, around 16% of them seen only once. Sequenced material: blood. Receptors were obtained from a male donor with papillary thyroid cancer or a benign thyroid nodule (not recorded which). Some clones in this sample may be carry-over from other donors' samples.

The V call is TRBV4-2, the J call TRBJ1-6; D gene unclear. CDR1 is LGHNA and CDR2 is YNFKEQ in the germline V gene. CDR3 length equals 15 residues. Trimming removed 3 bases at V and 7 bases at J, with 13 bases between. Written as DNA, the CDR3 is TGTGCCAGCAGCCAGGACTATTCCCTAAATTCACCCCTCCACTTT. Its translation: CASSQDYSLNSPLHF.

The V call is TRBV11-2, the J call TRBJ2-3; D is unresolved. Trimming took off 8 bases at V and 12 bases at J, with 21 bases between the two ends. This CDR3 has 13 residues. Per the germline V gene, CDR1 is SGHAT and CDR2 is FQNNGV. The CDR3 loop is CASRRQYTDIQYF. The CDR3 DNA reads as TGTGCCAGCCGAAGGCAGTACACAGATATTCAGTATTTT. Variable domain in full (rest from reference TRBV11-2 and TRBJ2-3): EAGVAQSPRYKIIEKRQSVAFWCNPISGHATLYWYQQILGQGPKLLIQFQNNGVVDDSQLPKDRFSAERLKGVDSTLKIQPAKLEDSAVYLCASRRQYTDIQYFGPGTRLTVL.

This clone has at least ten counts. V is TRBV29-1 and J is TRBJ2-3; D is uncertain. This CDR3 has 11 amino acids. Germline CDR1 is SQVTM and CDR2 is ANQGSEA. V was clipped by 6 bases and J by 2 bases, with 6 bases between them. Here the CDR3 reads CSVTDTDTQYF. The CDR3 DNA sequence: TGCAGCGTAACTGACACAGATACGCAGTATTTT.

This clone was detected a few times. J is TRBJ2-7 and V is TRBV30; the match to TRBD1 covers 8 bases. CDR1 GTSNPN and CDR2 SVGIG come from the germline V gene (reference sequence). This CDR3 spans 15 amino acids. Losses at the gene ends were 7 bases for V and 1 base for J; bases not matched to a gene: 12. The CDR3 spells CASYPQQGVSYEQYF. In DNA form, the CDR3 reads TGTGCCTCCTACCCCCAACAGGGGGTGTCCTACGAGCAGTACTTC.

This chain uses TRBV4-1 with TRBJ2-1; the D call may be TRBD1 or TRBD2 (5 bases each). The CDR3 is made up of 13 amino acids. V lost 4 bases and J lost 10, with 14 bases in between. Germline V gene data show CDR1 as MGHRA and CDR2 as YSYEKL. Here the CDR3 reads CASSRNRGAEQFF. CDR3 coding DNA: TGCGCCAGCAGCCGGAACCGGGGCGCGGAGCAGTTCTTC.

This clone was detected ten times or more. J is TRBJ1-5 and V is TRBV20-1; 8 nucleotides align to TRBD1. CDR3 length equals 15 residues. The trim removed 6 bases at V and 3 bases at J, leaving 10 bases unmatched. Per germline, CDR1 DFQATT and CDR2 SNEGSKA (reference sequence). CDR3 protein: CSAERTGPYNQPQHF. The DNA for the CDR3 is TGCAGTGCCGAGAGGACAGGGCCTTACAATCAGCCCCAGCATTTT.

The chain uses TRBV6-4 and TRBJ2-7, with a possible D match to TRBD1 (6 bases). Germline V gives CDR1 MRHNA, CDR2 SNTAGT. The CDR3 loop spans 15 amino acids. The ends were cut back, 7 bases at V and 4 bases at J, with 20 bases in the middle. The CDR3, as DNA: TGTGCCAGCACCGGAGTTGGGGGCCTCCCATACGAGCAGTACTTC. It yields the protein CASTGVGGLPYEQYF.

This clone came up many times. With a much larger clone just one base away, this may be a read error. The same CDR3 is also encoded by other DNA sequences in this sample. The chain employs TRBV28 and TRBJ1-2, with a tentative D call TRBD1 (5 bases). The CDR3 consists of 13 residues. Trimming cost V 7 bases and J 8 bases, with 17 bases left between them. Looked up from germline, CDR1 is MDHEN and CDR2 is SYDVKM. The CDR3 sequence: CASKGRGEGGYTF. DNA of the CDR3: TGTGCCAGCAAAGGACGGGGGGAGGGAGGCTACACCTTC.

The sample holds many counts of this clone. The CDR3 DNA reads as TGTGCCAGCAGTCACGGGTCGGGAGCCCGTGAGCAGTTCTTC. Protein sequence: CASSHGSGAREQFF. V usage is TRBV7-3 and J usage is TRBJ2-1; D perhaps matches TRBD2 (6 bases). V was trimmed by 6 bases and J by 9 bases, leaving 18 bases between them. CDR3 length: 14 amino acids. From germline, CDR1 is SGHTA and CDR2 FQGTGA.

This clone was counted many times. The chain is built from TRBV11-3 and TRBJ2-1; the D is unclear. The CDR3 is 15 residues long. Trimming removed 2 bases at V and 6 bases at J, with 14 bases between. The germline gives CDR1 SGHNT, CDR2 YENEEA. CDR3 nucleotides: TGTGCCAGCAGCTTAAATATTCCAGTGTCCAATGAGCAGTTCTTC. Its translation: CASSLNIPVSNEQFF.

This clone has a count of ten or more. The gene calls are TRBV5-1 and TRBJ1-2, with D unresolved. This CDR3 has 15 residues. Trimming took 0 bases from V and 6 from J, leaving 15 bases between them. In germline, CDR1 is SGHRS, CDR2 YFSETQ. The CDR3 sequence: CASSLVATERDGYTF. The CDR3 DNA follows: TGCGCCAGCAGCTTGGTAGCGACCGAGAGGGATGGCTACACCTTC.

Notes on this clone: At one of its ends the junction is not consistent with the germline gene, which may arise from a read error. The CDR3 protein is CASIELWSCPRVEFF. Here the CDR3 DNA reads TGTGCCAGCATTGAACTGTGGTCATGCCCGAGAGTCGAGTTCTTC. The chain is built from TRBV6-1 and TRBJ2-1; D gene ambiguous. Germline lookup yields CDR1 MNHNS and CDR2 SASEGT. This CDR3 has 15 amino acids.

The V and J genes are TRBV5-6 and TRBJ1-5; 9 bases map to TRBD1. The germline V gene encodes CDR1 SGHDT and CDR2 YYEEEE. V was clipped by 9 bases and J by 5 bases; unmatched bases: 9. CDR3 length: 14 residues. The CDR3 loop reads CAIKKTGGDQPQHF. The CDR3 nucleotides read TGTGCCATTAAAAAAACAGGGGGCGATCAGCCCCAGCATTTT.

By sample fraction, this clone is medium-sized. This rearrangement joins TRBV6-2 or TRBV6-3 to TRBJ1-6; D gene ambiguous. The CDR3 extends over 17 amino acids. Germline CDR1 is MNHEY and CDR2 is SVGEGT. V was cut by 0 bases and J by 9 bases, with 18 bases left in between. CDR3 in DNA: TGTGCCAGCAGTTACTCGAGACACCGGTTTATAATTTCACCCCTCCACTTT. Amino acids: CASSYSRHRFIISPLHF.

This sequence joins TRBV20-1 and TRBJ1-5, with no clear D. Germline loops: CDR1 DFQATT, CDR2 SNEGSKA (reference sequence). CDR3 length: 13 residues. V dropped 6 bases and J dropped 10 bases, with 19 bases sitting between them. The DNA for the CDR3 is TGCAGTGCCACATACCGGGAGCCGCTTCCCCAGCATTTT. Translation gives CSATYREPLPQHF.

This clone is labeled as medium-sized. The chain joins TRBV6-1 to TRBJ1-5; D is unclear. Trimming took 2 bases from V and 6 from J, leaving 11 bases between them. This CDR3 is 14 amino acids long. CDR1 is MNHNS and CDR2 is SASEGT in the germline V gene. CDR3 in DNA: TGTGCCAGCAGTGAATGGGGTACACGTCAGCCCCAGCATTTT. This encodes CASSEWGTRQPQHF.

This clone is labeled medium-sized (0.01 to 0.1%). The rearrangement joins TRBV28 to TRBJ2-7, with TRBD2 as a possible D gene (5 bases). The CDR3 totals 15 residues. With 5 bases removed from V and 3 bases from J, the gap between germline ends came to 17 bases. CDR1 and CDR2 from the germline V gene are MDHEN and SYDVKM. The CDR3 DNA reads TGTGCCAGCAGTCAGCGGACTGCAGGAGGCTACGAGCAGTACTTC. Translating gives CASSQRTAGGYEQYF.

This clone was observed at least ten times. The V and J genes are TRBV11-2 and TRBJ1-4; TRBD1 might be the D (5 bases). The CDR3 contains 15 residues. V was shortened by 3 bases and J by 3 bases, with 11 bases between the two germline ends. CDR1 is SGHAT, CDR2 FQNNGV, per germline. Here the CDR3 DNA reads TGTGCCAGCAGCTTCGGTCGGGGGGCTAATGAAAAACTGTTTTTT. This sequence encodes CASSFGRGANEKLFF.

The sample holds a few counts of this clone. The gene calls are TRBV19 and TRBJ2-5; D remains ambiguous. The V end was cut by 5 bases, the J end by 7 bases, with 8 bases between. This CDR3 contains 11 residues. The germline V gene has CDR1 LNHDA and CDR2 SQIVND (reference sequence). The CDR3 region is CASSLRGTQYF. CDR3 sequence (DNA): TGTGCCAGTAGTTTAAGAGGGACCCAGTACTTC.

This clone was seen repeatedly, ten times or more. V and J are TRBV5-1 and TRBJ2-7; D unresolved. Trimming left V 4 bases short and J 4 bases short, with 12 bases between. The CDR3 sequence is 13 residues long. Germline CDR1 and CDR2: SGHRS and YFSETQ. The DNA for the CDR3 is TGCGCCAGCAGCCTTACTTCCACGTACGAGCAGTACTTC. Protein: CASSLTSTYEQYF.

V is TRBV5-1 and J is TRBJ2-3; TRBD2 aligns across 10 bases. V shed 5 bases and J 4 bases; nucleotides not matched to a gene: 13. This CDR3 contains 17 residues. The germline V gene has CDR1 SGHRS and CDR2 YFSETQ. The CDR3 coding sequence is TGCGCCAGCAGTCTTGGCGTATCTAGCGGGAGCGCAGATACGCAGTATTTT. Translated, it gives CASSLGVSSGSADTQYF.

In its sample, this clone is medium-sized (0.01 to 0.1%). The chain joins TRBV28 to TRBJ2-7; the D is unclear. The CDR3 covers 13 residues. The V gene's germline CDR1 is MDHEN and CDR2 SYDVKM. With 5 bases removed from V and 0 bases from J, the gap between germline ends came to 8 bases. DNA of the CDR3: TGTGCCAGCAGTGTTGCCAGCTCCTACGAGCAGTACTTC. Protein: CASSVASSYEQYF.

This clone was seen at least ten times. The V and J genes are TRBV4-1 and TRBJ1-3, with 7 bases matching TRBD1. The germline V gene has CDR1 MGHRA and CDR2 YSYEKL. J was trimmed by 4 bases and V by 4 bases; bases with no gene match: 10. The CDR3 runs 16 residues. CDR3: CASSLQTGSTGNTIYF. The CDR3 region has the DNA TGCGCCAGCAGCCTACAGACAGGGAGTACGGGAAACACCATATATTTT.

This clone was seen a handful of times. The chain links TRBV6-1 to TRBJ2-5; D not certain. Trimming shortened V by 2 bases and J by 2 bases, and 9 bases separated the two germline ends. The CDR3 is made up of 14 amino acids. Germline V gene data show CDR1 as MNHNS and CDR2 as SASEGT. The CDR3 DNA reads TGTGCCAGCAGTGAATCTGGCAGTCAAGAGACCCAGTACTTC. Protein sequence: CASSESGSQETQYF.

This clone has a count of ten or more. The rearrangement links TRBV28 to TRBJ1-6, with D uncertain. The CDR3 length is 14 residues. Germline CDR1 MDHEN, CDR2 SYDVKM. V lost 8 bases, J lost 2 bases, and 10 bases lay in between. CDR3 bases: TGTGCCAGCCGAGGGAGGACCTATAATTCACCCCTCCACTTT. Translated: CASRGRTYNSPLHF. Complete variable domain (other parts from reference TRBV28 and TRBJ1-6): DVKVTQSSRYLVKRTGEKVFLECVQDMDHENMFWYRQDPGLGLRLIYFSYDVKMKEKGDIPEGYSVSREKKERFSLILESASTNQTSMYLCASRGRTYNSPLHFGNGTRLTVT.

V and J are TRBV5-4 and TRBJ2-2, with D possibly TRBD1 on 5 matching bases. With 9 bases removed from V and 2 bases from J, the gap between germline ends came to 14 bases. CDR3 length: 14 residues. Germline loops: CDR1 SGHNT, CDR2 YYREEE (reference sequence). The chain's CDR3 is CANTPTVNTGELFF. The CDR3 nucleotides read TGTGCCAACACGCCGACAGTTAACACCGGGGAGCTGTTTTTT.